This entry features one TCR beta chain sequence. Its antigen is not known. The germline V gene encodes CDR1 LGHNA and CDR2 YNFKEQ. CDR3 size: 17 residues. The V gene end was trimmed by 0 bases and the J gene end by 10 bases; junction bases not matched to a gene: 11. The sample originates from a study of cytomegalovirus exposure and HLA in healthy donors. Notes on the study in general: Most TCR sequences were uncommon, yet certain public TCRs appeared in many donors. Some segments of the V type, notably TRBV6-2 and TRBV6-3, were excluded as indistinguishable.

PCR was performed using 60 Vbeta and 13 Jbeta primers. The data were produced by immunoSEQ multiplex PCR, yet TCRdb's version contains in-frame clones alone and is incomplete. The sample shows approximately 140,000 clones, more than 55% of them seen only once. Sequencing was done on a sample of PBMCs. This chain connects TRBV4-2 to TRBJ2-1; TRBD2 matches 11 bases. This TCR was recovered from a woman aged 55 to 70 in good health and CMV-seronegative. CDR3 amino acids: CASSQEGTSGRRGEQFF. In DNA, the CDR3 is TGTGCCAGCAGCCAAGAAGGGACTAGCGGTCGTCGGGGCGAGCAGTTCTTC.